Listed below are T cell receptor beta chains from one sample, sequenced in a study of T cells in Graves' hyperthyroidism and ophthalmopathy. In TCRdb, the multiplex PCR reads were re-called with MiXCR into one record per CDR3 protein. The sample carries approximately 640,000 distinct CDR3 sequences, 16% recorded once. Sequencing was carried out using blood. These receptors originate from a woman in her 30s with Graves' hyperthyroidism. CDR3s leave out the opening cysteine and the closing phenylalanine or tryptophan.

v_gene: TRBV28
CDR3aa: ASSHLYLRDRDPYEQY

v_gene: TRBV18
CDR3aa: ASSPGLDRIDTQY

v_gene: TRBV7-2
CDR3aa: ASSLGAGEDTQY

v_gene: TRBV2
CDR3aa: ASSEGQGLHYEQY

v_gene: TRBV19
CDR3aa: ASSIVFGAYEQY

v_gene: TRBV10-3
CDR3aa: AISAVDVAKNIQY

v_gene: TRBV6-1
CDR3aa: ASSEETGGNSPLH

v_gene: TRBV28
CDR3aa: ASMEQGEAKNIQY

v_gene: TRBV15
CDR3aa: ATSRGGGDGQETQY

v_gene: TRBV28
CDR3aa: ASSQTDWGTEAF

v_gene: TRBV28
CDR3aa: ASSLPPPGRRANGNTIY

v_gene: TRBV7-3
CDR3aa: ASSLTSGSTQY

v_gene: TRBV7-3
CDR3aa: ASSLVPRPYNEQF

v_gene: TRBV28
CDR3aa: ASSLMVAGATTDTQY

v_gene: TRBV20-1
CDR3aa: SAIGGYNEQF

v_gene: TRBV27
CDR3aa: ASNEGARETQY

v_gene: TRBV20-1
CDR3aa: SANPKLAPHTDTQY

v_gene: TRBV28
CDR3aa: ASSLSGRGLPDTQY

v_gene: TRBV28
CDR3aa: ASMGGLHYEQY

v_gene: TRBV5-1
CDR3aa: ASSLIGGSQSSEQF

v_gene: TRBV5-4
CDR3aa: ASRLDEDTEAF

v_gene: TRBV6-1
CDR3aa: ASTRDRTIEAF

v_gene: TRBV20-1
CDR3aa: SASRDGRLETQY

v_gene: TRBV24-1
CDR3aa: ATSDIGWGTQY

v_gene: TRBV20-1
CDR3aa: SASATAGNTEAF

v_gene: TRBV7-2
CDR3aa: ASSFSDYNEQF

v_gene: TRBV2
CDR3aa: ASPHPTGSNYGYT

v_gene: TRBV7-6
CDR3aa: ASGGAGLATDTQY

v_gene: TRBV7-9
CDR3aa: ASSRTRGETQY